This record concerns one T cell receptor beta chain sequence. This record comes from a study of intratumoral heterogeneity in liver cancer. Clones were sequenced by immunoSEQ multiplex PCR, and TCRdb holds only the in-frame ones, with some missing. The data contain 20,000 or so clones, roughly 66% of them seen just once; the ten biggest clones take up about 18%. With 6 bases clipped from V and 3 bases from J, the junction kept 2 bases outside the gene matches. CDR3 length: 13 amino acids. Samples came from areas without visible necrosis or hemorrhage. The V call is TRBV12-3 or TRBV12-4, the J call TRBJ2-7, with 10 bases aligning to TRBD1. This TCR came from a woman in her seventies with hepatocellular carcinoma. The sample consisted of tumor-adjacent normal tissue, taken before any cancer treatment. The CDR3, as DNA: TGTGCCAGCAGAGGACAGGGGGACTACGAGCAGTACTTC. It encodes CASRGQGDYEQYF.